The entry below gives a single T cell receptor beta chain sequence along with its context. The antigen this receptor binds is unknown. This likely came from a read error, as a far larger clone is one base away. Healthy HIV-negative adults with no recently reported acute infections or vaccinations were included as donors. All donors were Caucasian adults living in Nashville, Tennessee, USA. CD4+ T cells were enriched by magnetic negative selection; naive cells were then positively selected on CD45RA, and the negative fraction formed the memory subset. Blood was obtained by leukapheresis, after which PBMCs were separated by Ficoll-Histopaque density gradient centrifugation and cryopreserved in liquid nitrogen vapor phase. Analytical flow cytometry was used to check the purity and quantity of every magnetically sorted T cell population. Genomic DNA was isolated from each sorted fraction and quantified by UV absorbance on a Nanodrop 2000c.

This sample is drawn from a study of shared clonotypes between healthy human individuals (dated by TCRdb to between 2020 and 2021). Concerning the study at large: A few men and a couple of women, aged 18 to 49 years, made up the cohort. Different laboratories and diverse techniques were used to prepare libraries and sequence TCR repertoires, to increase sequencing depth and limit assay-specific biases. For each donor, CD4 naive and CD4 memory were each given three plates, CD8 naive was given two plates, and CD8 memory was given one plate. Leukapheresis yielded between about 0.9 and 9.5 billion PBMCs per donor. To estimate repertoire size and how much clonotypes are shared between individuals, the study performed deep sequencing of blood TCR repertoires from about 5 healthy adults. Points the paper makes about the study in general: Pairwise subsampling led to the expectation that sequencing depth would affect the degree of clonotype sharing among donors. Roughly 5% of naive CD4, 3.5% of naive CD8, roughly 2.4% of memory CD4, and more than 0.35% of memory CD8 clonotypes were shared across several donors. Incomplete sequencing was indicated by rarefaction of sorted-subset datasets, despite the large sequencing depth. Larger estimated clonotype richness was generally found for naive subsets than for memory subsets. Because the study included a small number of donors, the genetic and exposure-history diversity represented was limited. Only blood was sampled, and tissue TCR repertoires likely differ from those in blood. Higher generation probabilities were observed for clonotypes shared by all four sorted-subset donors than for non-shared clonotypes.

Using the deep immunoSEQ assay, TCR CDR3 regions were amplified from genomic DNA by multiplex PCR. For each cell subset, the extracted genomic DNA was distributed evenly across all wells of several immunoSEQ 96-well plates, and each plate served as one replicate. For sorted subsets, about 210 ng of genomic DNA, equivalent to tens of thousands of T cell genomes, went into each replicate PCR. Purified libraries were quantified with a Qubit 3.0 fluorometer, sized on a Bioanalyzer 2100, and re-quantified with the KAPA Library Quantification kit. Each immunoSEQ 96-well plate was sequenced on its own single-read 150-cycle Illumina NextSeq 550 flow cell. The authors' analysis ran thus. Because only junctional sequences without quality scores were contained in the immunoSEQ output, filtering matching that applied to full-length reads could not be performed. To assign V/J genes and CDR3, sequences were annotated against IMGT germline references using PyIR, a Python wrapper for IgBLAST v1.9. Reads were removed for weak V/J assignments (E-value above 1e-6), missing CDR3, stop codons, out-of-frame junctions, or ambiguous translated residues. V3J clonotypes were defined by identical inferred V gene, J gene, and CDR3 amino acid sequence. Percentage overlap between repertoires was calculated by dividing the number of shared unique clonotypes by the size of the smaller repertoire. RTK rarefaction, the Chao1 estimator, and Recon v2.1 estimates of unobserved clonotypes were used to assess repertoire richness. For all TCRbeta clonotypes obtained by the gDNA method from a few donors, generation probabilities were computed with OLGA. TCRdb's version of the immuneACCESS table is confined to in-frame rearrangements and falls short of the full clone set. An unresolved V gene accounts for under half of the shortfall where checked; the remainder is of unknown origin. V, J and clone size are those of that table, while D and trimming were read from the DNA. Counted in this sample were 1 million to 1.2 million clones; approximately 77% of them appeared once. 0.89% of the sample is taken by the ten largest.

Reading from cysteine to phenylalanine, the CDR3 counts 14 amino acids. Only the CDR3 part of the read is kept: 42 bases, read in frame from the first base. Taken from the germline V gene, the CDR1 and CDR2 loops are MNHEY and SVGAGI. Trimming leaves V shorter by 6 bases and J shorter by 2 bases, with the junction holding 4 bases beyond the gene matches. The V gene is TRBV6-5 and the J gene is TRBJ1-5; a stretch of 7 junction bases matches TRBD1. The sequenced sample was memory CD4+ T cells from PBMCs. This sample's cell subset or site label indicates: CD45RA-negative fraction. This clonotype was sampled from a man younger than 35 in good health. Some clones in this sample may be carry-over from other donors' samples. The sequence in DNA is TGTGCCAGCAGGGTCCAGGGGGGCAATCAGCCCCAGCATTTT. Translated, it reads CASRVQGGNQPQHF.